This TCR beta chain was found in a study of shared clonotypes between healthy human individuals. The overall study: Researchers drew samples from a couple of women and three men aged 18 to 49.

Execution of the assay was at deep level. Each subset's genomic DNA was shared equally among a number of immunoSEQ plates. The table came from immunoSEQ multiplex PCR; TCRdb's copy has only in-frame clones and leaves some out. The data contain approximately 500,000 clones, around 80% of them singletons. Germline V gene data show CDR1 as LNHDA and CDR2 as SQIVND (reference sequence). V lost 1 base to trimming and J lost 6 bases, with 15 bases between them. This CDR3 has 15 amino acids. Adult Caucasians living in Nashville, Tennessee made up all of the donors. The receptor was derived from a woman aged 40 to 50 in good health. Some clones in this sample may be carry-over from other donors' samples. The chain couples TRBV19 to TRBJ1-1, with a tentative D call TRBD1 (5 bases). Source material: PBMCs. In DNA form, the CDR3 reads TGTGCCAGTAGTATAGGGCAGGGTCAAGTCGCTGAAGCTTTCTTT. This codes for CASSIGQGQVAEAFF.